The 21 T cell receptor beta chains below come from one sample, sequenced in a study of long-term antiretroviral therapy in people with HIV. The assay used was immunoSEQ (version v3.0), run at survey level. Using immunoSEQ multiplex PCR, the repertoire was profiled, and TCRdb retains in-frame clones only, with some absent. This table holds tens of thousands of clones, 75% to 90% found once. The sequencing used unsorted PBMCs, collected 0.3 years after starting antiretroviral therapy. The receptor set was obtained from a man aged 35-49 years with HIV.

The V and J genes are TRBV2 and TRBJ2-3; 9 bases align to TRBD2. With 1 base clipped from V and 9 bases from J, the junction kept 2 bases outside the gene matches. Germline-derived CDR1 and CDR2 are SNHLY and FYNNEI. The CDR3 is made up of 13 amino acids. The CDR3 sequence is CASSEGAGGTQYF. CDR3 DNA: TGTGCCAGCAGTGAAGGGGCGGGGGGGACGCAGTATTTT.

V and J are TRBV5-1 and TRBJ1-4, with 10 positions matching TRBD1. This CDR3 is built from 16 residues. J lost 8 bases, V lost 3 bases, and 10 bases had no gene match. Germline V lookup: CDR1 SGHRS, CDR2 YFSETQ. The CDR3 DNA is TGCGCCAGCAGCTCGGGTCCGGGACAGGGGAAAGAAAAACTGTTTTTT. The encoded protein is CASSSGPGQGKEKLFF.

The chain combines TRBV19 with TRBJ1-5; D possibly corresponds to TRBD1 (5 bases). Germline CDR1 LNHDA, CDR2 SQIVND (reference sequence). The CDR3 sequence is 15 residues long. Trimming took off 3 bases at V and 9 bases at J, with 18 bases between the two ends. The CDR3 coding sequence is TGTGCCAGTAGTATGGGGGATCTGGGGAGATGGCCCCAGCATTTT. Amino acids: CASSMGDLGRWPQHF.

The CDR3 nucleotides read TGCGCCAGCAGCTTGCTGGACAGGGGCGGTGGCTACACCTTC. Residues: CASSLLDRGGGYTF. V gene TRBV5-1 combines with J gene TRBJ1-2; 9 bases are a match to TRBD1. The J segment lost 7 bases and the V segment lost 1 base, leaving 5 bases of the junction unmatched. From germline, CDR1 is SGHRS and CDR2 YFSETQ. This CDR3 contains 14 residues. The entire variable domain, with the rest obtained from reference TRBV5-1 and TRBJ1-2, is as follows: KAGVTQTPRYLIKTRGQQVTLSCSPISGHRSVSWYQQTPGQGLQFLFEYFSETQRNKGNFPGRFSGRQFSNSRSEMNVSTLELGDSALYLCASSLLDRGGGYTFGSGTRLTVV.

This clone occurred once. The V gene is TRBV4-1, the J gene TRBJ2-3; 10 nucleotides align to TRBD2. The germline gives CDR1 MGHRA, CDR2 YSYEKL. After removal of 0 bases from V and 0 bases from J, the junction contained 3 bases not matched to a gene. This CDR3 comprises 17 residues. As DNA, the CDR3 is TGCGCCAGCAGCCAAGAGCCACTAGCGGGAAGCACAGATACGCAGTATTTT. Amino acid sequence: CASSQEPLAGSTDTQYF.

The chain carries TRBV18 and TRBJ2-6, with D possibly being TRBD1 (5 bases). Trimming left V 3 bases short and J 6 bases short, with 12 bases between. This CDR3 has 15 residues. Germline-derived CDR1 and CDR2 are KGHSH and LQKENI. The CDR3 nucleotides read TGTGCCAGCTCACCGCAGGGTTCGGAGGCCAACGTCCTGACTTTC. Its translation is CASSPQGSEANVLTF.

The rearrangement joins TRBV7-2 to TRBJ2-3; D gene ambiguous. CDR3 length equals 14 residues. Germline CDR1 is SGHTA and CDR2 is FQGNSA. V lost 3 bases and J lost 4, with 11 bases in between. The CDR3 region has the DNA TGTGCCAGCAGCTTCGGCCCACGGGCAGATACGCAGTATTTT. This codes for CASSFGPRADTQYF.

There are a few counts of this clone. The chain employs TRBV19 and TRBJ2-4; the D gene could be TRBD1 or TRBD2 (5 bases each). From germline, CDR1 is LNHDA and CDR2 SQIVND (reference sequence). The CDR3 is 13 amino acids. Trimming shortened V by 7 bases and J by 6 bases, and 13 bases separated the two germline ends. The CDR3 DNA follows: TGTGCCAGTATCGCAATTGGGGGAAACATTCAGTACTTC. It encodes CASIAIGGNIQYF.

The rearrangement links TRBV19 to TRBJ1-2; TRBD1 matches at 8 bases. With V trimmed by 1 base and J by 4 bases, 11 bases remained unmatched. This CDR3 has 17 amino acids. In germline, CDR1 is LNHDA, CDR2 SQIVND (reference sequence). This CDR3 is CASSIARTGKFGYGYTF. The CDR3 region has the DNA TGTGCCAGTAGTATAGCCCGGACAGGGAAGTTCGGCTATGGCTACACCTTC.

The rearrangement links TRBV10-2 to TRBJ2-7; D is undetermined. Germline-derived CDR1 and CDR2 are WSHSY and SAAADI. Deletions cut 3 bases from V and 0 bases from J, with 9 bases between. The CDR3 is made up of 14 amino acids. As DNA, the CDR3 is TGCGCCAGCAGTGAAGCGCCTAGCTCCTACGAGCAGTACTTC. This codes for CASSEAPSSYEQYF.

The chain carries TRBV5-5 and TRBJ2-7, with unresolved D. The CDR3 is made up of 13 amino acids. Deletions cut 7 bases from V and 3 bases from J, with 14 bases between. Germline CDR1 reads SGHKS; CDR2 reads YYEKEE (reference sequence). The CDR3, as DNA: TGTGCCAGCGACAAGGGCCGGGTCTACGAGCAGTACTTC. Amino acid sequence: CASDKGRVYEQYF.

The chain couples TRBV7-8 to TRBJ1-2; 7 bases map to TRBD1. Per the germline V gene, CDR1 is SGHVS and CDR2 is FQNEAQ. Losses at the gene ends were 0 bases for V and 6 bases for J; bases not matched to a gene: 1. This CDR3 comprises 13 residues. CDR3 DNA sequence: TGTGCCAGCAGCTTAGCCCAGGGGGATGGCTACACCTTC. This translates into CASSLAQGDGYTF.

This clone was counted a single time. The V gene is TRBV5-6, the J gene TRBJ2-3, with no clear D. Germline CDR1 reads SGHDT; CDR2 reads YYEEEE. Trimming took 4 bases from V and 6 from J, leaving 15 bases between them. This CDR3 spans 14 amino acids. Written as DNA, the CDR3 is TGTGCCAGCAGCCCCGGGCCTAATCCGGATACGCAGTATTTT. It codes for CASSPGPNPDTQYF. Filled out from reference TRBV5-6 and TRBJ2-3, the complete variable domain reads DAGVTQSPTHLIKTRGQQVTLRCSPKSGHDTVSWYQQALGQGPQFIFQYYEEEERQRGNFPDRFSGHQFPNYSSELNVNALLLGDSALYLCASSPGPNPDTQYFGPGTRLTVL.

The gene calls are TRBV18 and TRBJ1-3, with a tentative D call TRBD1 (5 bases). Trimming removed 0 bases from V and 2 bases from J, with 11 bases in between. The CDR3 contains 16 residues. Germline-derived CDR1 and CDR2 are KGHSH and LQKENI. In nucleotides, the CDR3 is TGTGCCAGCTCACCACCCATGGGGCTAACTGGAAACACCATATATTTT. Translated, it gives CASSPPMGLTGNTIYF.

J is TRBJ1-2 and V is TRBV28, with D unclear. Germline V gene data show CDR1 as MDHEN and CDR2 as SYDVKM. V lost 2 bases and J lost 8, with 9 bases in between. The CDR3 is made up of 12 amino acids. The CDR3 bases are TGTGCCAGCAGTTTAAGGGAACGGGGCTACACCTTC. This translates into CASSLRERGYTF.

The chain is built from TRBV4-3 and TRBJ2-7; weak D call: TRBD2 (6 bases). Trimming took 1 base from V and 6 from J, leaving 13 bases between them. Germline V lookup: CDR1 LGHNA, CDR2 YSLEER. The length of the CDR3 is 14 residues. The CDR3 is CASSQGLVSSEQYF. The DNA for the CDR3 is TGCGCCAGCAGCCAAGGACTAGTTAGTTCCGAGCAGTACTTC.

This clone has only one observation. CDR3 nucleotides: TGTGCCAGCAGCACCGGACTAACCGACAATGAGCAGTTCTTC. Its translation is CASSTGLTDNEQFF. The rearrangement links TRBV11-2 to TRBJ2-1, with D possibly TRBD2 on 6 matching bases. The CDR3 extends over 14 amino acids. Trimming shortened V by 5 bases and J by 5 bases, and 13 bases separated the two germline ends. Germline V gives CDR1 SGHAT, CDR2 FQNNGV. Full variable domain (remainder filled in from reference TRBV11-2 and TRBJ2-1): EAGVAQSPRYKIIEKRQSVAFWCNPISGHATLYWYQQILGQGPKLLIQFQNNGVVDDSQLPKDRFSAERLKGVDSTLKIQPAKLEDSAVYLCASSTGLTDNEQFFGPGTRLTVL.

The CDR3 DNA sequence: TGCGCCAGCAGCTTTCAACAGGGGGCCGAAGAGACCCAGTACTTC. It translates to CASSFQQGAEETQYF. V usage is TRBV5-1 and J usage is TRBJ2-5, with 9 nucleotides matching TRBD1. The CDR3 loop spans 15 amino acids. V lost 2 bases, J lost 3 bases, and 5 bases stayed unmatched. Germline V lookup: CDR1 SGHRS, CDR2 YFSETQ.

In its sample, this clone was seen a few times. J is TRBJ2-7 and V is TRBV5-1; 7 nucleotides agree with TRBD1. The CDR3 spans 14 residues. V trimming: 0 bases; J trimming: 5 bases; junction bases outside the gene matches: 5. Germline V lookup: CDR1 SGHRS, CDR2 YFSETQ. The CDR3 region is CASSLERGLNEQYF. CDR3 sequence (DNA): TGCGCCAGCAGCTTGGAAAGGGGGCTGAACGAGCAGTACTTC. The variable domain in full, completed from reference TRBV5-1 and TRBJ2-7, reads KAGVTQTPRYLIKTRGQQVTLSCSPISGHRSVSWYQQTPGQGLQFLFEYFSETQRNKGNFPGRFSGRQFSNSRSEMNVSTLELGDSALYLCASSLERGLNEQYFGPGTRLTVT.

This clone was seen a handful of times. J is TRBJ1-5 and V is TRBV5-1; D is undetermined. V lost 4 bases and J 7 bases, leaving 12 bases between the germline ends. The CDR3 loop spans 13 amino acids. CDR1 and CDR2 from the germline V gene are SGHRS and YFSETQ. The DNA for the CDR3 is TGCGCCAGCAGCCTTCTTCAAGGGCAGCCCCAGCATTTT. Encoded protein: CASSLLQGQPQHF.

A word on this clone: The same CDR3 also results from other DNA sequences found in this sample. J is TRBJ1-2 and V is TRBV29-1; 8 bases agree with TRBD1. CDR1 is SQVTM, CDR2 ANQGSEA, per germline. Trimming removed 7 bases from V and 8 bases from J; junction bases left unmatched: 6. This CDR3 comprises 11 residues. The CDR3 DNA reads as TGCAGCGGGTCGACAGGGGACGGCTACACCTTC. Protein: CSGSTGDGYTF.